Here is one TCR beta chain with its context. Its cognate antigen is unknown. The data originate from a study of early stage breast cancer tumors. General study results and limits: Blood repertoires resembled normal breast more than tumor. Enriched TCRB sequences shared across patients were mostly commonly generated sequences.

Libraries were prepared by immunoSEQ multiplex PCR; TCRdb keeps only in-frame clonotypes and omits some of them. Seen here are some 29,000 clones, about four fifths observed once, and the top ten hold about 9.4%. The sample consisted of blood. This receptor was identified in a person in their fifties or sixties with breast cancer.

CDR3 sequence: CASGQGSQHF. CDR3 nucleotides: TGTGCCAGTGGACAAGGGTCCCAGCATTTT. V and J are TRBV6-5 and TRBJ1-5, with TRBD1 as a possible D gene (5 bases). The V end was cut by 9 bases, the J end by 11 bases, with 11 bases between. Germline CDR1 and CDR2: MNHEY and SVGAGI. The CDR3 extends over 10 amino acids.